Reported below is one T cell receptor beta chain. The authors reverse transcribed roughly 0.5 to 1 ug RNA with random hexamers. Amplification of TCR beta CDR3 spanned 54 Vbeta and 13 Jbeta via immunoSEQ multiplex PCR. TCRdb fed the immunoSEQ multiplex PCR reads into MiXCR, producing one record per CDR3 protein. The sample has under 200,000 distinct CDR3 sequences, 85% to 95% seen once; the top ten hold approximately 0.094%. The authors sequenced TCR beta from blood CD8+ and CD4+ T cells. Healthy donors constituted the controls, which were matched for age and sex. Both CD4+ and CD8+ T cells were negatively isolated, and TEMRA cells underwent FACS enrichment. This specimen comes from a study of CD8 T cells in Susac syndrome. The receptor comes from a human donor in good health. Source material: CD4+ T cells from PBMCs.

The DNA of the CDR3 is TGTGCCAGCAGACGGACGGGCACTGAAGCTTTCTTT. Protein: CASRRTGTEAFF. The chain joins TRBV6-5 to TRBJ1-1, with D uncertain. In germline, CDR1 is MNHEY, CDR2 SVGAGI. The CDR3 is 12 amino acids. The V gene lost 6 bases and the J gene lost 4 bases, with 9 bases spanning the gap.